The T cell receptor (beta chain) under discussion was sequenced for a study of T cell changes during pregnancy in multiple sclerosis. Some clones are missing from TCRdb's copy, which holds only in-frame ones; the method was immunoSEQ multiplex PCR. The sample lists 100,000 or so clones; just over 90% were seen once. The CDR3 totals 16 residues. V was pared by 4 bases and J by 5 bases, with 19 bases between. Germline V gene sequence: CDR1 LGHNA, CDR2 YNFKEQ. The genes are TRBV4-2 and TRBJ2-3, with D tentatively TRBD1 (6 bases). This specimen consisted of peripheral blood, obtained in the second trimester of pregnancy. This receptor was taken from a female donor in good health, enrolled as a control in a pregnancy study. The CDR3 region is CASSRGEEDSLDTQYF. The CDR3 nucleotides are TGTGCCAGCAGCCGAGGAGAGGAGGACAGCCTAGATACGCAGTATTTT.